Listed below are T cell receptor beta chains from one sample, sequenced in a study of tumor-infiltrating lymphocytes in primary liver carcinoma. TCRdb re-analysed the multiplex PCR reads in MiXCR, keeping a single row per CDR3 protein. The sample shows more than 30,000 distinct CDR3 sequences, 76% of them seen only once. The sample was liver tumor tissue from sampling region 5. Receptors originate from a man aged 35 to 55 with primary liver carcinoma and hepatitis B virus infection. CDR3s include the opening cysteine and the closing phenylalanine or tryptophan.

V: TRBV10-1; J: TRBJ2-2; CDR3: CASGAVVTGETGELFF
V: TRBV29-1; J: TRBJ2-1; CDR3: CSVAALRPWYRQERFF
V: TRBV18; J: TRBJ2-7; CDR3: CASSPRLAEATYEQYF
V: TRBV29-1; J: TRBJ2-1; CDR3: CSVCYNEQFF
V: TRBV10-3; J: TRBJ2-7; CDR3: CAISEASTGVYEQYF
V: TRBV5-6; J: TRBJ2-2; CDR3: CASSLGTGVTGELFF
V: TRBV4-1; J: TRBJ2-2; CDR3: CASSQDASGSTGELFF
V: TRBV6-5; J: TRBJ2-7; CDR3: CASSPEVRVSSYRQYF
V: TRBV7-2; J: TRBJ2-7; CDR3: CASSNGPKLIYEQYF
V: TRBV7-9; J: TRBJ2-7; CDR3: CVSSLGGETYKQYF
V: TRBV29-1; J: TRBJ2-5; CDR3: CSPLKRPTGKTQYF
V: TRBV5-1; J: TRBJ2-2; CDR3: CVSSLDSSWTGELFF
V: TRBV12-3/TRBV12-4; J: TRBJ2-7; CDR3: CASSFYYEQYF
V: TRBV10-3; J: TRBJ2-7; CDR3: CAISEPKGEGRGDEQYF
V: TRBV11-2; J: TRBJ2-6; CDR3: CASSWLHFSSGANVPTF
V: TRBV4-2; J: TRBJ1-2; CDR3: CASSQEAGGGSGYNF
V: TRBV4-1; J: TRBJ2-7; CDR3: CASSPGRWREQYF
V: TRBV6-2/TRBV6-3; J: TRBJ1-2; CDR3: CASSYWDRYGYTF
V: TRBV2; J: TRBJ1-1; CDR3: CASNGDTEAFF
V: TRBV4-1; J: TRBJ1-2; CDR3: CAGSQGERNYGFTF
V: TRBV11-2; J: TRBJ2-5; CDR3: CASSRTPDRGKETQYF
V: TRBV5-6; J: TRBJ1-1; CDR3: CASSLGLGGSTEAFF
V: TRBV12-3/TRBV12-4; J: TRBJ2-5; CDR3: CASSRIMGETQHF
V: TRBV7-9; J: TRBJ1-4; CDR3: CASSTQGREEENLFF
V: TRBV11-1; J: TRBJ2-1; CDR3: CANSLADSACYNEQFF
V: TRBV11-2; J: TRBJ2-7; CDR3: CASSFIQGVIHNKQYF
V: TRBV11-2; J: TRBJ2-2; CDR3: CASSLVRVGGELFF
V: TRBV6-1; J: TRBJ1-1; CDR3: CAGSEGTGGNTEVFF
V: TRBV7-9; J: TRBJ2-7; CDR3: CASSLGGESCEQYF
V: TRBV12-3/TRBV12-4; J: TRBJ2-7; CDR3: CASSLGGDTYEQYF
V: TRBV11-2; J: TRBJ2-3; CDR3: CASSLISTDTQYF
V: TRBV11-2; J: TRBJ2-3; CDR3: CAGSRQPINLTDMQYF
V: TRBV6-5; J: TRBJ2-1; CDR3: CASSYSFSGSPYNEQFF
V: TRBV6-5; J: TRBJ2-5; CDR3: CASSLGTSGKTQYF
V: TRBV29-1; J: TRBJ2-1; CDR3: CSVLGQGVINEQFF
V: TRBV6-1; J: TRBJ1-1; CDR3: CAGTEGTGGNTEAFF
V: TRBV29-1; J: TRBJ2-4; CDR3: CSVVFSGIQNIQYF
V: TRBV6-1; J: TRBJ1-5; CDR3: CAGSEGESDQPQHF
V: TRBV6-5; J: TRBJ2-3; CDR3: CVSSLNWGTDTRYF
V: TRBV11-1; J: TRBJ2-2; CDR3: CASSFTWVTGELFF
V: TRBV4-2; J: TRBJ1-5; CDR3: CASSQGEGSRQLSNQPQHF
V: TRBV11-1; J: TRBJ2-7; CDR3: CASSDRRLYEQYF
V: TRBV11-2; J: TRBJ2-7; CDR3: CASSFIQWAIHIEQYF
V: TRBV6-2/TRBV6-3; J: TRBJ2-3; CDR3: CASSYLPSGSNTGTRYF
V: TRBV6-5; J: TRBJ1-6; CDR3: CTSNYWGAGTVGSPLHF